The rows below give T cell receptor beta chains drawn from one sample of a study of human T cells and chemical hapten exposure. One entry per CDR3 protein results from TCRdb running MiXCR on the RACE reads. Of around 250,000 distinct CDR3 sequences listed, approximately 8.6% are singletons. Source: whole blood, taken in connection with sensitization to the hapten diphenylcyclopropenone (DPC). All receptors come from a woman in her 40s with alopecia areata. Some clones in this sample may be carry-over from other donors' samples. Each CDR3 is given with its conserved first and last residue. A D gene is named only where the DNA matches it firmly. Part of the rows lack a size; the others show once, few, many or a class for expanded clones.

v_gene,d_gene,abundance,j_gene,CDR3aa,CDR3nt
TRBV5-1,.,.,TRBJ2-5,CASSLDPGLQETQYF,TGCGCCAGCAGCTTGGATCCGGGGCTACAAGAGACCCAGTACTTC
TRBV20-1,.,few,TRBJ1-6,CSAPDWGSGANSPLHF,TGCAGCGCCCCCGATTGGGGTTCGGGGGCTAATTCACCCCTCCACTTT
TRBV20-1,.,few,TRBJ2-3,CSAGTYGSSTDTQYF,TGCAGTGCCGGGACGTACGGGTCTAGCACAGATACGCAGTATTTT
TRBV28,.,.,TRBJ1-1,CASWGPTNTEAFF,TGTGCCAGCTGGGGACCGACTAACACTGAAGCTTTCTTT
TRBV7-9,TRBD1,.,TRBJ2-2,CASSRKRGLNTGELFF,TGTGCCAGCAGCCGAAAGAGGGGGCTGAACACCGGGGAGCTGTTTTTT
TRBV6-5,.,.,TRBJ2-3,CASRWENTDTQYF,TGTGCCAGCAGATGGGAAAACACAGATACGCAGTATTTT
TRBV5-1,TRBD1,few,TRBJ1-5,CASSLTGGTQPQHF,TGCGCCAGCAGCTTGACAGGGGGCACTCAGCCCCAGCATTTT
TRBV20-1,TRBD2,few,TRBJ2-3,CSGTSGRVTDTQYF,TGCAGTGGGACTAGCGGGAGGGTCACAGATACGCAGTATTTT
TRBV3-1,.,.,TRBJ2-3,CASSPESSLTDTQYF,TGTGCCAGCAGCCCGGAAAGTAGTCTCACAGATACGCAGTATTTT
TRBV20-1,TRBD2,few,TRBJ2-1,CSAREASGRALYNEQFF,TGCAGTGCTAGAGAGGCTAGCGGGAGGGCCTTATACAATGAGCAGTTCTTC
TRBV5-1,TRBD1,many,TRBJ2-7,CASSSTPLTGGESYEQYF,TGCGCCAGCAGTTCCACCCCACTGACAGGGGGCGAGTCCTACGAGCAGTACTTC
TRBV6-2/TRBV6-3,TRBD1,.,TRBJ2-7,CASRPGTGIVEQYF,TGTGCCAGCAGACCCGGGACAGGGATAGTCGAGCAGTACTTC
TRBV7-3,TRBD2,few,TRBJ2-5,CASSSSGNAETQYF,TGTGCCAGCAGCTCAAGCGGGAATGCGGAGACCCAGTACTTC
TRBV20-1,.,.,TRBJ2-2,CSASPYTGELFF,TGCAGTGCTAGTCCGTACACCGGGGAGCTGTTTTTT
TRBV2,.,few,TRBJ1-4,CASRVQGATNEKLFF,TGTGCCAGCAGGGTTCAGGGTGCAACTAATGAAAAACTGTTTTTT
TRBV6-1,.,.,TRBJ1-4,CASRVTGANEKLFF,TGTGCCAGCAGGGTTACAGGTGCTAATGAAAAACTGTTTTTT
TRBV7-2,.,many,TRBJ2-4,CASSLGALDGTARDIQYF,TGTGCCAGCAGCTTAGGCGCACTGGACGGGACCGCGAGGGACATTCAGTACTTC
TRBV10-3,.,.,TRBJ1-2,CAIKTSEGTAHGYTF,TGTGCCATCAAGACGTCCGAGGGGACGGCTCATGGCTACACCTTC
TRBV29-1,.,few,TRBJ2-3,CSVEADPGSTDTQYF,TGCAGCGTTGAAGCGGATCCGGGGAGCACAGATACGCAGTATTTT
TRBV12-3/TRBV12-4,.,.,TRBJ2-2,CASSLASGTGELFF,TGTGCCAGCAGTTTAGCTAGCGGCACCGGGGAGCTGTTTTTT
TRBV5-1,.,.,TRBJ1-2,CASSLGSDGGYTF,TGCGCCAGCAGCTTGGGAAGTGACGGGGGCTACACCTTC
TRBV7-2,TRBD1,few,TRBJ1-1,CASSPRQGRWTEAFF,TGTGCCAGCAGCCCTCGACAGGGTAGATGGACTGAAGCTTTCTTT
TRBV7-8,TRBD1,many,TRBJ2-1,CASSTLGTEPTFF,TGTGCCAGCAGCACGCTGGGGACAGAGCCTACGTTCTTC
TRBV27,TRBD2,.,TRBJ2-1,CASSSNSGNSYNEQFF,TGTGCCAGCAGTTCAAATAGCGGGAATTCCTACAATGAGCAGTTCTTC
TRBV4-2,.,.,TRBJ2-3,CASSQEASSQYF,TGTGCCAGCAGCCAAGAGGCTAGCTCGCAGTATTTT
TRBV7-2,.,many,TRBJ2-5,CASSLVWMAATGRAQYF,TGTGCCAGCAGCTTAGTCTGGATGGCGGCCACAGGCCGGGCCCAGTACTTC
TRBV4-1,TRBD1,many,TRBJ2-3,CASSVGPGQSTDTQYF,TGCGCCAGCAGCGTAGGACCGGGACAGAGCACAGATACGCAGTATTTT
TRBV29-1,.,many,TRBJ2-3,CSVASVATDTQYF,TGCAGCGTTGCAAGCGTAGCCACAGATACGCAGTATTTT
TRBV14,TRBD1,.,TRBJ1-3,CASSHYPGQGSGNTIYF,TGTGCCAGCAGCCACTACCCGGGACAGGGTTCTGGAAACACCATATATTTT
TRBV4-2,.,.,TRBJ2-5,CASSPTGFGETQYF,TGTGCCAGCAGCCCCACAGGGTTCGGCGAGACCCAGTACTTC
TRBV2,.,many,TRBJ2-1,CASSEGLPDNEQFF,TGTGCCAGCAGTGAGGGACTGCCCGACAATGAGCAGTTCTTC
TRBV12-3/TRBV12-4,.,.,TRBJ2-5,CASSTRRTQYF,TGTGCCAGCAGTACCCGGCGGACCCAGTACTTC
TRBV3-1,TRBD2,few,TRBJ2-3,CASSQDLSSGTGTDTQYF,TGTGCCAGCAGCCAAGATTTGAGTAGCGGGACTGGCACAGATACGCAGTATTTT
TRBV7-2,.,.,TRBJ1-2,CASRPGYLNYGYTF,TGTGCCAGCAGGCCGGGCTACTTAAACTATGGCTACACCTTC
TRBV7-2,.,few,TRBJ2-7,CASSLTWQTTYEQYF,TGTGCCAGCAGCTTAACTTGGCAGACCACCTACGAGCAGTACTTC
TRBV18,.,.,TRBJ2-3,CASSPSIGSPTDTQYF,TGTGCCAGCTCACCATCGATCGGGAGCCCCACAGATACGCAGTATTTT
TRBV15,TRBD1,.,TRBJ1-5,CATSRTGGAGQPQHF,TGTGCCACCAGCAGAACAGGGGGCGCGGGTCAGCCCCAGCATTTT
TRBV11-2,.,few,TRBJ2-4,CASSLFDIQYF,TGTGCCAGCAGCTTATTCGACATTCAGTACTTC
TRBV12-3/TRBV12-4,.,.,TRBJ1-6,CASSFLTRDNSPLHF,TGTGCCAGCAGTTTTCTGACACGGGATAATTCACCCCTCCACTTT
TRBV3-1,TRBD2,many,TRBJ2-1,CASSQDLGLAGNNEQFF,TGTGCCAGCAGCCAAGATCTAGGGCTAGCGGGGAACAATGAGCAGTTCTTC
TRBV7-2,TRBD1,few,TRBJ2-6,CASSPRSRDSSGANVLTF,TGTGCCAGCAGCCCGCGATCCCGGGACAGCTCTGGGGCCAACGTCCTGACTTTC
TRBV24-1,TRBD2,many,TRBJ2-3,CATSDFVAGLTDTQYF,TGTGCCACCAGTGATTTTGTGGCGGGACTAACAGATACGCAGTATTTT
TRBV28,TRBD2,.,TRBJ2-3,CASSSPGLARGTDTQYF,TGTGCCAGCAGTTCTCCGGGACTAGCGAGGGGGACAGATACGCAGTATTTT
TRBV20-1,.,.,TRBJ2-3,CSASIAASTDTQYF,TGCAGTGCTAGCATCGCGGCTAGCACAGATACGCAGTATTTT
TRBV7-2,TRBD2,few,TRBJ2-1,CASSSTGLAGGDEQFF,TGTGCCAGCAGCTCCACGGGACTAGCGGGAGGTGATGAGCAGTTCTTC
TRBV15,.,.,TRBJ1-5,CATSREDQPQHF,TGTGCCACCAGCAGAGAAGATCAGCCCCAGCATTTT
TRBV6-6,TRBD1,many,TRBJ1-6,CASRQGARGNSPLHF,TGTGCCAGCAGGCAGGGGGCTCGGGGTAATTCACCCCTCCACTTT
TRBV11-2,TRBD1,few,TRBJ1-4,CASSLVSYRGATVFF,TGTGCCAGCAGCTTAGTCTCGTACAGGGGGGCCACCGTGTTTTTT
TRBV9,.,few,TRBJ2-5,CASSAGYPIETQYF,TGTGCCAGCAGCGCAGGGTATCCAATAGAGACCCAGTACTTC
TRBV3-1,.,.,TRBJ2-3,CASSQDWKDTQYF,TGTGCCAGCAGCCAAGATTGGAAGGATACGCAGTATTTT
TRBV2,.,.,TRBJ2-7,CASTGTVSSYEQYF,TGTGCCAGCACAGGGACGGTAAGCTCCTACGAGCAGTACTTC